Listed below are T cell receptor beta chains from one sample, sequenced in a study of tumor and adjacent non-tumor tissue in lung cancer. TCRdb independently ran MiXCR on the multiplex PCR reads; one entry per CDR3 protein. The top ten hold approximately 26% of the sample, which has 200,000 to 250,000 distinct CDR3 sequences, about 76% seen once. The sample was lung tumor tissue. The source of these receptors is a man in his sixties with non-small cell lung cancer. Each CDR3 is given without its conserved first and last residue. Each record gives: V gene, J gene, CDR3 protein.

v_call: TRBV11-2
j_call: TRBJ2-7
cdr3_aa: HSSYFSGVYEQY

v_call: TRBV20-1
j_call: TRBJ2-1
cdr3_aa: SAQGGRTYNEQF

v_call: TRBV11-3
j_call: TRBJ2-5
cdr3_aa: TSSFLETQC

v_call: TRBV10-2
j_call: TRBJ2-3
cdr3_aa: ASSDAKQRSTDMQY

v_call: TRBV7-8
j_call: TRBJ2-7
cdr3_aa: ASSLTAPSGYEQY

v_call: TRBV20-1
j_call: TRBJ1-1
cdr3_aa: NAWVGVNTEAF

v_call: TRBV29-1
j_call: TRBJ2-4
cdr3_aa: NISPWTGNIQY

v_call: TRBV6-1
j_call: TRBJ2-5
cdr3_aa: ASSEVRGSLRQETQY

v_call: TRBV4-2
j_call: TRBJ2-3
cdr3_aa: ASSQGRRGSNSDTQY

v_call: TRBV4-2
j_call: TRBJ1-6
cdr3_aa: ASSQDRINTHNLPLH

v_call: TRBV6-5
j_call: TRBJ1-5
cdr3_aa: ASATDCSNQPQH

v_call: TRBV20-1
j_call: TRBJ2-7
cdr3_aa: SARAHFDPCSWSLAYEQY

v_call: TRBV28
j_call: TRBJ2-1
cdr3_aa: ASSLRERVYNEQF

v_call: TRBV12-5
j_call: TRBJ1-2
cdr3_aa: ASGPPSAYGYT

v_call: TRBV20-1
j_call: TRBJ1-6
cdr3_aa: SVRPRVGTPKINSPLH

v_call: TRBV6-5
j_call: TRBJ2-1
cdr3_aa: ASTTRGSNDQF

v_call: TRBV20-1
j_call: TRBJ2-2
cdr3_aa: SAGGLHTGKLF

v_call: TRBV6-2/TRBV6-3
j_call: TRBJ2-1
cdr3_aa: ASTDRTACDEHF

v_call: TRBV24-1
j_call: .
cdr3_aa: ATSDLGDRGPNQPQY

v_call: TRBV29-1
j_call: TRBJ2-3
cdr3_aa: IVLSGSNLDTQY

v_call: TRBV24-1
j_call: TRBJ2-1
cdr3_aa: AASDQRQHRGEQF

v_call: TRBV11-2
j_call: TRBJ1-4
cdr3_aa: ASSFRVMANEKLF

v_call: TRBV20-1
j_call: TRBJ1-4
cdr3_aa: SAREGEIEKLF

v_call: TRBV5-5
j_call: TRBJ2-7
cdr3_aa: ASSSDWFAYEQY

v_call: TRBV7-9
j_call: TRBJ1-6
cdr3_aa: ASSKGGGSRYNSPLH

v_call: TRBV20-1
j_call: TRBJ2-7
cdr3_aa: SAAGWDGQY

v_call: TRBV20-1
j_call: TRBJ2-4
cdr3_aa: SALSGGFKNIQY

v_call: TRBV21-1
j_call: TRBJ2-1
cdr3_aa: ASNNGTGLQGSYNEQF

v_call: TRBV19
j_call: TRBJ1-5
cdr3_aa: ASSTQGSGNQPQH

v_call: TRBV20-1
j_call: TRBJ2-1
cdr3_aa: SALQGIVNEQF

v_call: TRBV28
j_call: TRBJ2-2
cdr3_aa: ASSASGGQNTGELF

v_call: TRBV11-2
j_call: TRBJ2-5
cdr3_aa: ASSRDRVDTETQY

v_call: TRBV5-4
j_call: TRBJ2-5
cdr3_aa: ASSPGQGYETQY

v_call: TRBV5-5
j_call: TRBJ1-4
cdr3_aa: ASSLRGTNEKLF

v_call: TRBV6-2/TRBV6-3
j_call: TRBJ2-5
cdr3_aa: ASSYSPGTGRETQY

v_call: TRBV20-1
j_call: TRBJ1-2
cdr3_aa: SARTGTGHYGYT

v_call: TRBV20-1
j_call: TRBJ2-7
cdr3_aa: SAGRLGGPYDQY

v_call: TRBV24-1
j_call: TRBJ2-7
cdr3_aa: ATNDNRDRSPYEQY

v_call: TRBV28
j_call: TRBJ1-4
cdr3_aa: ASSTHRGDAEKLF

v_call: TRBV4-1
j_call: TRBJ1-2
cdr3_aa: ASSQDAGYRGYI

v_call: TRBV30
j_call: TRBJ2-7
cdr3_aa: AWSRAGYEQY

v_call: TRBV12-3/TRBV12-4
j_call: TRBJ1-2
cdr3_aa: ASSLTWDGYT

v_call: TRBV4-2
j_call: TRBJ1-2
cdr3_aa: DSSPPAGTEGDGHT

v_call: TRBV12-3/TRBV12-4
j_call: TRBJ1-2
cdr3_aa: ASSLVGTIGSYT

v_call: TRBV20-1
j_call: TRBJ1-5
cdr3_aa: SARDQGLRNQPQH

v_call: TRBV6-6
j_call: TRBJ2-1
cdr3_aa: ASSSGTSGSNNEQF

v_call: TRBV6-1
j_call: TRBJ2-2
cdr3_aa: AGRLAANTGELF

v_call: TRBV12-3/TRBV12-4
j_call: TRBJ1-3
cdr3_aa: ASRWGPNRGNTIY

v_call: TRBV12-3/TRBV12-4
j_call: TRBJ2-7
cdr3_aa: ASSFRPFYEQY

v_call: TRBV6-1
j_call: TRBJ1-1
cdr3_aa: ASSENQAGKTEAF

v_call: TRBV12-3/TRBV12-4
j_call: TRBJ1-5
cdr3_aa: ASSPSRTHNQPQH

v_call: TRBV2
j_call: TRBJ2-1
cdr3_aa: ASSDRWVSSYNEQF

v_call: TRBV12-3/TRBV12-4
j_call: TRBJ1-1
cdr3_aa: ASSRGLNFEAF

v_call: TRBV29-1
j_call: TRBJ1-1
cdr3_aa: SVVGQINTEAF

v_call: TRBV4-1
j_call: TRBJ2-1
cdr3_aa: ASSQGLGGSYNEQF

v_call: TRBV20-1
j_call: TRBJ2-7
cdr3_aa: SAPQWGTGRYEQY

v_call: TRBV6-5
j_call: TRBJ2-7
cdr3_aa: ASSYLAGVVYKQY

v_call: TRBV5-5
j_call: TRBJ2-1
cdr3_aa: ASSPYGTAQFGGNEQF

v_call: TRBV12-3/TRBV12-4
j_call: TRBJ1-1
cdr3_aa: ASSLGDRGTEAF

v_call: TRBV4-2
j_call: TRBJ2-3
cdr3_aa: ASSPPGTSEDTKY